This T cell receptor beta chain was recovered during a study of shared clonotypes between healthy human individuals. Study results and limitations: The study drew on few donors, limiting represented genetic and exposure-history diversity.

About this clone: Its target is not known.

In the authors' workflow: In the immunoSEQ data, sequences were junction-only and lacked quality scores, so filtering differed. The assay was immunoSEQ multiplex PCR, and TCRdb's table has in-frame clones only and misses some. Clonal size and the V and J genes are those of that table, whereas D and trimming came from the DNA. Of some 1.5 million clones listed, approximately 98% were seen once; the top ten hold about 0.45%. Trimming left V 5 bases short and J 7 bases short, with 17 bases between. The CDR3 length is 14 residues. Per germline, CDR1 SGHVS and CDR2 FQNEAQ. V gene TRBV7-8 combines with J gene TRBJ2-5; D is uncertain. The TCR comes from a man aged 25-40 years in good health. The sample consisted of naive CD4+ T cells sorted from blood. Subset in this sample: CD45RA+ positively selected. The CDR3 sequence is CASSPGFRLGTQYF. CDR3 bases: TGTGCCAGCAGCCCAGGATTTAGGCTAGGGACCCAGTACTTC. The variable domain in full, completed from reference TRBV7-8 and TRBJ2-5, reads GAGVSQSPRYKVAKRGQDVALRCDPISGHVSLFWYQQALGQGPEFLTYFQNEAQLDKSGLPSDRFFAERPEGSVSTLKIQRTQQEDSAVYLCASSPGFRLGTQYFGPGTRLLVL.